This TCR beta chain was sequenced in a study of cytomegalovirus exposure and HLA in healthy donors. Findings and limits, study-wide: The likely explanation for a cluster of highly shared sequence variants was sequencing artifact. Versus the approximately 700-donor mean, an Asian-associated ancestry cluster reportedly showed fewer N-insertions in a later analysis.

V dropped 0 bases and J dropped 5 bases, with 11 bases sitting between them. This CDR3 contains 14 residues. Germline CDR1 is SGDLS and CDR2 is YYNGEE. This PCR relied on a set of 60 Vbeta primers and 13 Jbeta primers. The data were produced by immunoSEQ multiplex PCR, yet TCRdb's version contains in-frame clones alone and is incomplete. The sample consists of approximately 79,000 clones, roughly 79% of them appearing once. Notes on this clone: Its antigen is currently unknown.

The clonotype was recovered from a male donor in good health and CMV-seropositive. The sequencing sample was made of PBMCs. The V gene is TRBV9, the J gene TRBJ2-5, with D perhaps TRBD2 (7 bases). The DNA for the CDR3 is TGTGCCAGCAGCGTAGGGGGGGGCACGGAGACCCAGTACTTC. Its protein is CASSVGGGTETQYF.